The present T cell receptor beta chain was sequenced within a study of beta chain features in type 1 diabetes (dated by TCRdb to the late 2010s). In the study overall: Mean age, gender distribution, total cell number and subset yield were not different between patients and healthy donors. Regulatory and stem cell-like memory subsets were obtained from only 8 patients and roughly 8 healthy donors, while naive and central memory subsets were obtained from all 30 or so donors. Across all samples, about 110 million sorted cells were examined, and cell number per subset correlated strongly with RNA yield. In the study, TCRB repertoires of sorted circulating CD4+ T cell subsets from recently diagnosed type 1 diabetes patients were compared with those of matched healthy donors. Broad study findings and their caveats: Type 1 diabetes patients showed a moderate but significant shortening of TCRB CDR3 length in all four CD4+ subsets. Because small numbers of individuals were included in the HLA sub-analyses, any influence of HLA type on TCRB rearrangement was left unresolved. At VDJ recombination sites, type 1 diabetes patients had fewer insertions and more deleted nucleotides, which implies abnormalities in thymic rearrangement. Naive, central memory and regulatory TCRB repertoires appeared more similar among patients than among healthy donors. Because cDNA was sequenced instead of genomic DNA, activated cells with high expression could be over-represented, although the groups did not differ in activation or CD3 levels. PCR might favor shorter templates, but patient and control samples were amplified and corrected together, so any skew would affect both groups equally.

The germline ends are 9 bases apart after V is trimmed by 2 bases and J by 5 bases. The CDR3 contains 13 residues, cysteine and phenylalanine counted. The CDR3 DNA has 39 bases and is translated from base 1. Via the germline V gene, CDR1 is MDHEN and CDR2 SYDVKM. Each donor gave one peripheral blood draw, approximately 0.11 L on average, collected into heparinised tubes. Using a panel that included CD45RO, CCR7, CD25, CD127, CD95 and CD27, naive, central memory, regulatory and stem cell-like memory CD4+ T cells were sorted on a BD FACSAria II. A purity above 95% was achieved for all sorted populations. PBMCs were separated immediately by Lymphoprep density gradient centrifugation and were stained directly, without being cultured. Samples were stained and sorted in pairs, with one healthy donor and one patient per experiment, so that batch effects were minimized. This clone occurred a few times. Its specific antigen is unknown. Base qualities were left out, and no much larger clone turns up one base away.

The High Capacity cDNA Reverse Transcription Kit was used to reverse transcribe all of the isolated RNA, meaning that expressed TCRB transcripts were what got sequenced. Naive, central memory and regulatory T cell samples underwent deep immunoSEQ sequencing, averaging about 3.3 million total reads per sample. Sorted cells were lysed in RLT buffer, and RNA was extracted using DNase-treated RNeasy Micro or Mini kits according to cell number. To prevent cross-contamination, every cell subset was processed on its own, while patient and healthy donor samples were processed together. Using the immunoSEQ multiplex PCR, TCRB sequences were amplified from cDNA into 87-bp fragments spanning the CDR3 region. Sequencing of the amplicons was performed on the Illumina HiSeq platform. The original methods were these. PCR bias was corrected computationally using synthetic template baselines, and reads within Hamming distance 2 were collapsed, with unmergeable singletons discarded. By aligning reads against IMGT, V, D and J genes, CDR3 length, and insertions or deletions at six rearrangement sites were assigned. Within each subset, clonotype counts were normalized to sorted cell number, and only after that were true diversity and Gini coefficients computed with the tcR R package. The overlap coefficient, calculated on TCRB nucleotide sequences, was used to quantify repertoire sharing. TCRdb's version of the immuneACCESS table is confined to in-frame rearrangements and falls short of the full clone set. An unresolved V gene accounts for under half of the shortfall where checked; the remainder is of unknown origin. The D gene and trimming were derived from the DNA, and the V and J assignments and clone size from that table. Recorded for this sample are 400,000 or so clones; 8.5% to 10% of them occurred a single time. The ten top clones hold 0.6% of the sample.

Material: central memory CD4+ T cells from blood. The receptor chain draws on TRBV28 and TRBJ1-2; the D gene identity is not certain. This TCR was sampled from a man between 25 and 39 years old with type 1 diabetes. The CDR3 amino acid sequence is: CASSLPQRYGYTF. The DNA is as follows: TGTGCCAGCAGTTTACCCCAGCGATATGGCTACACCTTC.